This TCR beta chain originates from a study of vaccination effects on CD4 cells after COVID-19. About the study: Post-vaccine draws lagged the second dose by a median of 72 days.

It was after roughly 11 days of culture that CD4+ T cells were isolated. As their vaccination, participants received two doses of either BNT162b2 or mRNA-1273. In the vaccine recipients, nucleocapsid antibodies were negative and there was no prior SARS-CoV-2 infection. Germline V gene lookup returns CDR1 SGHVS and CDR2 FQNEAQ. The ends lost 4 bases at V and 1 base at J; junction bases unmatched: 5. This CDR3 is 15 amino acids long. Some clones are missing from TCRdb's copy, which holds only in-frame ones; the method was immunoSEQ multiplex PCR. This sample has 50,000 to 80,000 clones, with roughly 80% found just once. Of note for this clone: The antigen is not known.

The rearrangement links TRBV7-8 to TRBJ1-1, with 8 bases that match TRBD1. The starting material was CD4+ T cells from PBMCs cultured without peptide, obtained after COVID-19 vaccination. This clonotype was obtained from a human donor who received a COVID-19 vaccine. CDR3 protein: CASSSQGAANTEAFF. CDR3 DNA: TGTGCCAGCAGCTCGCAGGGGGCAGCGAACACTGAAGCTTTCTTT. The whole variable domain, filled in from reference TRBV7-8 and TRBJ1-1, reads GAGVSQSPRYKVAKRGQDVALRCDPISGHVSLFWYQQALGQGPEFLTYFQNEAQLDKSGLPSDRFFAERPEGSVSTLKIQRTQQEDSAVYLCASSSQGAANTEAFFGQGTRLTVV.